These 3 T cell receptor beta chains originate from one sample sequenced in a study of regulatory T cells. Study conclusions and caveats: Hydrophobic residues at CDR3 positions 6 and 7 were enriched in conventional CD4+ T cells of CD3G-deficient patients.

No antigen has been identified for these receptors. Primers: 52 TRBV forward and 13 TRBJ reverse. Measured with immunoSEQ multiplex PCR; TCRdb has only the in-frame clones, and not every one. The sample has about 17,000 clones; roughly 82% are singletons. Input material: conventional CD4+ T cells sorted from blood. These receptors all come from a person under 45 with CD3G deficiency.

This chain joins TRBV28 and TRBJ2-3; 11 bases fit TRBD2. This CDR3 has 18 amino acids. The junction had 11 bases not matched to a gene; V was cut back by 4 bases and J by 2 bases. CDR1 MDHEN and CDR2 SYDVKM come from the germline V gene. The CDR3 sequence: CASSSHPQLAGVTDTQYF. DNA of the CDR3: TGTGCCAGCAGTTCCCACCCCCAACTAGCGGGGGTCACAGATACGCAGTATTTT.

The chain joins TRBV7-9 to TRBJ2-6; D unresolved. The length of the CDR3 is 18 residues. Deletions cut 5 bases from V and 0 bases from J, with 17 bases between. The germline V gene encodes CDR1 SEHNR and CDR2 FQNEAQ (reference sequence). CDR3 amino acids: CASSRSFHLSSGANVLTF. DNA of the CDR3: TGTGCCAGCAGCCGATCATTTCACCTGAGCTCTGGGGCCAACGTCCTGACTTTC.

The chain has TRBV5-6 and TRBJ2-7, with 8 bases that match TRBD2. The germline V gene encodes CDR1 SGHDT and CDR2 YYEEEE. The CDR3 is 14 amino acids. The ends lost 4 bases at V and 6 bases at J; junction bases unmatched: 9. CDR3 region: CASSRLAGGAEQYF. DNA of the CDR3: TGTGCCAGCAGCCGACTTGCGGGGGGCGCCGAGCAGTACTTC.